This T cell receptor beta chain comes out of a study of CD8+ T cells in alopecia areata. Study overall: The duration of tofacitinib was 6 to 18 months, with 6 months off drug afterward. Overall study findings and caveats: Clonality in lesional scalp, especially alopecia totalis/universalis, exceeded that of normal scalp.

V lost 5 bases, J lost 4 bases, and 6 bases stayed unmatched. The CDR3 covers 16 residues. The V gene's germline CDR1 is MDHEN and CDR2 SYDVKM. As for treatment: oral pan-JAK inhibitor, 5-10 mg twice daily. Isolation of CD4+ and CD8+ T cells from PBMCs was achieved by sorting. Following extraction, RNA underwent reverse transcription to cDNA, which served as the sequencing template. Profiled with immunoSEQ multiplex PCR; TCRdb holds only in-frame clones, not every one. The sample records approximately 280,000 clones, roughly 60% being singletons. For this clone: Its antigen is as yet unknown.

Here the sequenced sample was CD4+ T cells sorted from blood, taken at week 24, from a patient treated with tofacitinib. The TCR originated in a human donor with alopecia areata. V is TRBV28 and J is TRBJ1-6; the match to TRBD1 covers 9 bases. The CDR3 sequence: CASSPYGTGYNSPLHF. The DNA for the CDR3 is TGTGCCAGCAGTCCCTATGGGACAGGGTATAATTCACCCCTCCACTTT.